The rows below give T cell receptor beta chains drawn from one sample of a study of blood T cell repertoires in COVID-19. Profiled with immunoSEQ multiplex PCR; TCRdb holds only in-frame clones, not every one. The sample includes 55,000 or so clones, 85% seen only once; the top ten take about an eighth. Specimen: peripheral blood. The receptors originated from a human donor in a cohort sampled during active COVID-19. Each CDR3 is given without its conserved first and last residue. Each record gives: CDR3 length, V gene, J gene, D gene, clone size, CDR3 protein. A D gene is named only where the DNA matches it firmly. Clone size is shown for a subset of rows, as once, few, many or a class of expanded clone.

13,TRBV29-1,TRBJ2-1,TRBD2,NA,SDPLAGLFYNEQF
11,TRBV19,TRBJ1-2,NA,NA,ASTYGAGDGYT
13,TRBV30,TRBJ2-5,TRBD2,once,AWEKRESGQETQY
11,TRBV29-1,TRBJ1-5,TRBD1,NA,SVQGQGNQPQH
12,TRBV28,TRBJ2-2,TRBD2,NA,ASTRAGGNGELF
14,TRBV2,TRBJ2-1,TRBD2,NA,ASSVGREGLYNEQF
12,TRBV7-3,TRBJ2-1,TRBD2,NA,ASSPSGRGNEQF
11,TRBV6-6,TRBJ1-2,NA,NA,ASSYTGRDGYT
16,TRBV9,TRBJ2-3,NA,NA,ASSVGRGRPSSTDTQY
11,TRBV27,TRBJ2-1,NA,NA,ASSPPSHNEQF
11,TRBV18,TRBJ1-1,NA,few,ASSPPGNTEAF
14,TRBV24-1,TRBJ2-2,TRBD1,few,ATSDLPGRGIGELF
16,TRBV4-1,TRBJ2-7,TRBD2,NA,ASSQEPGLADYSYEQY
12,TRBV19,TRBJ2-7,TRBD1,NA,ASTPRDRGREQY
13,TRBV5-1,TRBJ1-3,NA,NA,ASSLGGIIGDTIY
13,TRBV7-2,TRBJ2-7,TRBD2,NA,ASSAGAGGIYEQY
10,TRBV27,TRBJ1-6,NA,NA,ASSFLSSPLH